This T cell receptor (beta chain) was sequenced in a study of cytomegalovirus exposure and HLA in healthy donors. About the study: Ancestry clustering placed about four fifths of roughly 410 genotyped donors in the Caucasian-associated cluster. Findings of the study overall: Apart from CMV serostatus, no immune exposure information was available. Three chains linked to CMV were shown in vitro to be specific for CMV antigens. At a 0.05 false discovery rate, a later analysis found over 15,000 TCR beta sequences to be associated with HLA alleles.

The CDR3 is 11 amino acids. V shed 4 bases and J shed 8 bases, with 8 bases lying between them. CDR1 and CDR2 from the germline V gene are ENHRY and SYGVKD. Primers included in the PCR were 60 Vbeta and 13 Jbeta primers. TCRdb's copy holds only in-frame clones and misses some; the assay was immunoSEQ multiplex PCR. The sample holds some 170,000 clones, approximately 79% seen once. In regard to this clone: What it binds is unknown.

The genes are TRBV10-3 and TRBJ1-1, with D hard to call. This TCR came from a man in his forties in good health and CMV-seronegative. The sample consisted of PBMCs. The CDR3: CAISVGVEAFF. In DNA form, the CDR3 reads TGTGCCATCAGTGTAGGAGTAGAAGCTTTCTTT.